The present entry profiles one TCR beta chain with its context. Its antigen is as yet unknown. These data belong to a study of beta chain features in type 1 diabetes. Study-level points and caveats: TCRB repertoires of naive, central memory and Treg cells appeared more similar among patients than among healthy donors. TCRB CDR3 length was moderately but significantly reduced in all four CD4+ subsets of Type 1 diabetes patients.

Staining for CD45RO/CCR7/CD25/CD127/CD95/CD27 allowed sorting of CD4+ naive, central memory, regulatory and stem cell-like memory cells. Sorted populations all had greater than 95% purity. Germline-derived CDR1 and CDR2 are MNHEY and SVGAGI. The CDR3 contains 14 residues. V lost 5 bases and J lost 6; bases outside the gene matches: 8. The investigators reverse transcribed all of the isolated RNA, so they sequenced expressed TCRB transcripts. Using immunoSEQ multiplex PCR, the repertoire was profiled, and TCRdb retains in-frame clones only, with some absent. Of 150,000 to 200,000 clones in the sample, 6.5% to 8.5% are singletons; the top ten hold approximately 0.56%.

This clonotype was sampled from a woman younger than 30 with type 1 diabetes. V usage is TRBV6-5 and J usage is TRBJ2-7; 9 nucleotides agree with TRBD1. The specimen was central memory CD4+ T cells from blood. The CDR3 DNA reads TGTGCCAGCAGTCTCGGACAGGGGAAGGGCGAGCAGTACTTC. Translation gives CASSLGQGKGEQYF.